These T cell receptor beta chains were read from a single sample in a study of blood T cells in healthy people across ages. TCRdb reanalysed the 5' RACE reads using MiXCR and keeps one entry per CDR3 protein. The sample yields 850,000 to 950,000 distinct CDR3 sequences, roughly 26% seen once. Sequenced sample: blood. The receptor set was obtained from a woman aged 80 or over in good health. CDR3s include the opening cysteine and the closing phenylalanine or tryptophan. D genes are given only for firm matches. Clone sizes are given selectively: once, few, many, or a class where the clone is expanded.

cdr3_length j_call v_call d_call clone_size cdr3_nt cdr3_aa
14 TRBJ1-2 TRBV6-5 - many TGTGCCAGCAGTTACGTGGTTGATTCCTATGGCTACACCTTC CASSYVVDSYGYTF
15 TRBJ2-5 TRBV25-1 TRBD2 many TGTGCCAGCAGTGAACGGCGGGGGGGCGGGGAGACCCAGTACTTC CASSERRGGGETQYF
15 TRBJ2-7 TRBV7-2 - many TGTGCCAGCAGCTTAGTTGTCGACAGAGCCTACGAGCAGTACTTC CASSLVVDRAYEQYF
15 TRBJ1-5 TRBV3-1 TRBD1 - TGTGCCAGCAGCCAAGGATCAGGGGGGGTGGTGCCCCAGCATTTT CASSQGSGGVVPQHF
15 TRBJ2-2 TRBV6-5 - - TGTGCCAGCAGTTTGGGCAGGGGCCTCGCCGGGGAGCTGTTTTTT CASSLGRGLAGELFF
13 TRBJ1-3 TRBV29-1 - - TGCAGCGGGAGGACGGTCTCTGGAAACACCATATATTTT CSGRTVSGNTIYF
16 TRBJ1-3 TRBV9 TRBD1 - TGTGCCAGCAGCATCGGGACAGGCGAGTCTGGAAACACCATATATTTT CASSIGTGESGNTIYF
16 TRBJ1-3 TRBV5-1 TRBD1 many TGCGCCAGCAGCTCAACCGGGACAGGGTTTGGAAACACCATATATTTT CASSSTGTGFGNTIYF
13 TRBJ1-2 TRBV30 - - TGTGCCTGGAGTTGGGGGGGGTGGAATGGCTACACCTTC CAWSWGGWNGYTF
14 TRBJ2-1 TRBV6-1 TRBD1 few TGTGCCAGCAGTGTGGGGGACAGTTACAATGAGCAGTTCTTC CASSVGDSYNEQFF
15 TRBJ2-7 TRBV28 - few TGTGCCAGCAGTTTAAGGGCAGGGGGGCAGGGCGAGCAGTACTTC CASSLRAGGQGEQYF
9 TRBJ1-4 TRBV2 - few TGTGCCAGCAGTGATATACTGTTTTTT CASSDILFF
18 TRBJ2-6 TRBV5-6 TRBD2 once TGTGCCAGCAGCTTGGGAGCGGGGCAAAGCTCTGGGGCCAACGTCCTGACTTTC CASSLGAGQSSGANVLTF
12 TRBJ1-6 TRBV6-6 - many TGTGCCAGCAGGGCTGGCTATTCACCCCTCCACTTT CASRAGYSPLHF
15 TRBJ2-5 TRBV7-7 - - TGTGCCAGCAGCTCGGGGACACTCAGGCAGGAGACCCAGTACTTC CASSSGTLRQETQYF
15 TRBJ2-2 TRBV28 TRBD1 few TGTGCCAGCAGCAGATCCGACAGGGACACCGGGGAGCTGTTTTTT CASSRSDRDTGELFF
13 TRBJ2-7 TRBV2 - many TGTGCCAGCAGTCACAGGCGTGAGCACGAGCAGTACTTC CASSHRREHEQYF
14 TRBJ1-2 TRBV7-2 - many TGTGCCAGCAGCTCCACGGGCATTATCTATGGCTACACCTTC CASSSTGIIYGYTF
17 TRBJ2-2 TRBV6-2/TRBV6-3 - - TGTGCCAGCAGTTACTCGTCTGGTCTCGCGAACACCGGGGAGCTGTTTTTT CASSYSSGLANTGELFF
12 TRBJ2-3 TRBV7-2 - - TGTGCCAGCACCTTACTAGCTGACACGCAGTATTTT CASTLLADTQYF
14 TRBJ2-5 TRBV19 TRBD2 once TGTGCCAGTAGGTGGACTAGCGGGAGTGGTGGGCAGTACTTC CASRWTSGSGGQYF
13 TRBJ1-1 TRBV12-3/TRBV12-4 - few TGTGCCAGCAGTTTTTCAGGGAGGACTGAAGCTTTCTTT CASSFSGRTEAFF
12 TRBJ1-5 TRBV20-1 - - TGCAGTGCTAGGTCTAGCAATCAGCCCCAGCATTTT CSARSSNQPQHF
12 TRBJ1-2 TRBV30 - - TGTGCCTGGAGTTGGGCGCGGGATGGCTACACCTTC CAWSWARDGYTF
13 TRBJ2-7 TRBV12-3/TRBV12-4 TRBD1 many TGTGCCAGCAGTCCGGACAGGCCGAGCGAGCAGTACTTC CASSPDRPSEQYF